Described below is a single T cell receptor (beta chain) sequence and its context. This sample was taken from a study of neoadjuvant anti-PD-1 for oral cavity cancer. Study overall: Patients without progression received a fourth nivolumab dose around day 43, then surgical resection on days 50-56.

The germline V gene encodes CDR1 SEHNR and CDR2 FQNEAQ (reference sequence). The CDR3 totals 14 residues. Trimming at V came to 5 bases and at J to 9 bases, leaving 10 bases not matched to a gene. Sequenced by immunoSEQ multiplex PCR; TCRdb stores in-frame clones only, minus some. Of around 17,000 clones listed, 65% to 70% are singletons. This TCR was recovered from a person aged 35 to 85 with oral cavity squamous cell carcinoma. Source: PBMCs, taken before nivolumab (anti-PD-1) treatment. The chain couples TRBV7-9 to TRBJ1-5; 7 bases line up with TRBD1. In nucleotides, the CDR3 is TGTGCCAGCAGCGAGGGACAGACTGATCGGCCCCAGCATTTT. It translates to CASSEGQTDRPQHF.